This entry lists 9 T cell receptor beta chains sequenced from one sample in a study of Graves' ophthalmopathy and Graves' hyperthyroidism. Scientists amplified the TCR beta CDR3 regions from RNA transcripts. Scientists carried out first-round RT-PCR using HTBI primers and then a second-round multiplex PCR. TCRdb re-called the multiplex PCR reads with MiXCR, one entry per CDR3 protein. Of more than 550,000 distinct CDR3 sequences in the sample, over 40% are singletons; the top ten hold around 3%. The sequencing sample was made of peripheral blood. The source is an adult man with Graves' ophthalmopathy.

Concerning this clonotype itself: The conserved closing phenylalanine or tryptophan is absent in this CDR3, likely reflecting a read error. No DNA is shown, since the ends of the CDR3 on it are uncertain; the CDR3 is the one TCRdb lists. V usage is TRBV10-3 and J usage is TRBJ2-5. The CDR3 is 12 amino acids in total, end residues counted. Germline V gene lookup returns CDR1 ENHRY and CDR2 SYGVKD. CDR3 region: CAISESNGRSNQ.

The rearrangement links TRBV12-3 or TRBV12-4 to TRBJ1-2; D is possibly TRBD1 (5 bases). Trimming took 6 bases from V and 0 from J, leaving 17 bases between them. The CDR3 totals 16 residues. Written as DNA, the CDR3 is TGTGCCAGCAGCTCGGGTCGCCCGGGGCCTAACTATGGCTACACCTTC. Amino acids: CASSSGRPGPNYGYTF.

A note on this clonotype: As the CDR3 is not closed by the conserved phenylalanine or tryptophan, this likely results from a read error. The rearrangement uses TRBV7-9 and TRBJ1-1; no clear D gene. The CDR3 length is 12 residues. Per the germline V gene, CDR1 is SEHNR and CDR2 is FQNEAQ (reference sequence). DNA of the CDR3: TGTGCCGGAACCGGGATGAACACTGAGGCTTTCCTT. It is translated as CAGTGMNTEAFL.

This clonotype has a handful of counts. This chain links TRBV7-8 with TRBJ2-7; D is uncertain. CDR3 size: 14 residues. The V end lost 8 bases, the J end lost 2 bases, and 16 bases lay between the germline ends. The germline gives CDR1 SGHVS, CDR2 FQNEAQ. This CDR3 is CASSPPGQPYEQYF. CDR3 coding DNA: TGTGCCAGCTCACCACCTGGGCAGCCCTACGAGCAGTACTTC.

This clonotype was observed a handful of times. One end of the junction fails to match germline, which may point to a read error. The chain combines TRBV10-2 with TRBJ2-5, with a tentative D call TRBD2 (6 bases). CDR3 length: 13 amino acids. Germline CDR1 WSHSY, CDR2 SAAADI. The CDR3 DNA follows: TGTGCCAGCATATGGGGGGAAGAAGAGACCCAGTACTTC. It yields the protein CASIWGEEETQYF.

This clonotype was counted only a few times. V usage is TRBV7-9 and J usage is TRBJ2-2; 9 bases align to TRBD2. The CDR3 extends over 18 amino acids. Germline-derived CDR1 and CDR2 are SEHNR and FQNEAQ (reference sequence). Trimming removed 5 bases from V and 1 base from J; junction bases left unmatched: 11. The CDR3 nucleotides are TGTGCCAGCAGCCAGATCTGGTCAGCGGGGGGGAACACCGGGGAGCTGTTTTTT. It encodes CASSQIWSAGGNTGELFF.

This sequence joins TRBV7-9 and TRBJ2-7, with 7 bases lining up with TRBD1. This CDR3 comprises 16 residues. The V gene end was trimmed by 5 bases and the J gene end by 4 bases; junction bases not matched to a gene: 14. CDR1 SEHNR and CDR2 FQNEAQ come from the germline V gene (reference sequence). The CDR3 loop is CASSLSPAGGIYEQYF. The DNA of the CDR3 is TGTGCCAGCAGCCTCTCCCCGGCAGGGGGTATATACGAGCAGTACTTC.

This clonotype was observed at least ten times. J is TRBJ2-2 and V is TRBV15; D is unresolved. V gave up 0 bases and J gave up 4 bases, with 3 bases separating them. The germline gives CDR1 LNHNV, CDR2 YYDKDF (reference sequence). The CDR3 length is 13 residues. The CDR3 sequence: CATSRDSTGELFF. The CDR3 DNA follows: TGTGCCACCAGCAGAGATTCCACCGGGGAGCTGTTTTTT. The full variable domain, its missing parts supplied by reference TRBV15 and TRBJ2-2, is DAMVIQNPRYQVTQFGKPVTLSCSQTLNHNVMYWYQQKSSQAPKLLFHYYDKDFNNEADTPDNFQSRRPNTSFCFLDIRSPGLGDTAMYLCATSRDSTGELFFGEGSRLTVL.

In DNA, the CDR3 is TGTGCCAGCAGAAGCGGGAACACCGGGGAGCTGTTTTTT. Amino acids: CASRSGNTGELFF. The genes are TRBV6-4 and TRBJ2-2, with D perhaps TRBD2 (5 bases). Germline V gives CDR1 MRHNA, CDR2 SNTAGT. Trimming stripped 6 bases from V and 1 base from J, with 6 bases between. The CDR3 is made up of 13 amino acids.